This paragraph reports one TCR beta chain. The CDR3 is 15 amino acids. V lost 1 base and J 0 bases, leaving 10 bases between the germline ends. Looked up from germline, CDR1 is SGHNT and CDR2 is YYREEE (reference sequence). Cohorts were based on clinical histories the participants reported. Donors of Cohort 3 who recovered were those that had two negative PCRs, clearance, or symptom resolution. This record comes from a study of blood T cell repertoires in COVID-19. Study context: Sources were T cells, B-cell-depleted T cells, or PBMCs; the material itself was cDNA or gDNA.

How the authors handled the data: For nucleated cells, counts were estimated from reference gene primer amplification. Clones were sequenced by immunoSEQ multiplex PCR, and TCRdb holds only the in-frame ones, with some missing. The V and J calls and clone size were taken over from that table, and D and trimming were inferred from the DNA. Altogether some 430,000 clones are present, less than 95% being singletons, with the ten largest covering less than 0.75%. The chain carries TRBV5-4 and TRBJ1-2; D is ambiguous. The sample taken for sequencing was PBMCs or T cells enriched from blood (not recorded which). This receptor was taken from a man aged 18 to 35 who had recovered from COVID-19. The CDR3 region is CASSLPGRANYGYTF. CDR3 coding DNA: TGTGCCAGCAGCTTGCCAGGCCGAGCTAACTATGGCTACACCTTC.